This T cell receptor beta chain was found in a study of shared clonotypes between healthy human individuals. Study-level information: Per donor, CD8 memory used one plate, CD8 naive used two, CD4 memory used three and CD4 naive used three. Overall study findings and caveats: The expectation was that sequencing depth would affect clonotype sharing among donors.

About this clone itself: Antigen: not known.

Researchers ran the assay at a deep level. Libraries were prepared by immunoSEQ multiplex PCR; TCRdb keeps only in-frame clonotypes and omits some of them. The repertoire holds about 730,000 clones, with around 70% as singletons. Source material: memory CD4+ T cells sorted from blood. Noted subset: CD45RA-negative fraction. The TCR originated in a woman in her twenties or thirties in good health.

The CDR3 DNA sequence: TGTGCCATCAGTGAAGGTAGGGTAACTGAAGCTTTCTTT. It encodes CAISEGRVTEAFF. The chain is built from TRBV10-3 and TRBJ1-1; no clear D. The germline V and J ends were trimmed by 3 bases and 5 bases, with 10 bases remaining between them. Germline CDR1 and CDR2: ENHRY and SYGVKD. The CDR3 has 13 residues.